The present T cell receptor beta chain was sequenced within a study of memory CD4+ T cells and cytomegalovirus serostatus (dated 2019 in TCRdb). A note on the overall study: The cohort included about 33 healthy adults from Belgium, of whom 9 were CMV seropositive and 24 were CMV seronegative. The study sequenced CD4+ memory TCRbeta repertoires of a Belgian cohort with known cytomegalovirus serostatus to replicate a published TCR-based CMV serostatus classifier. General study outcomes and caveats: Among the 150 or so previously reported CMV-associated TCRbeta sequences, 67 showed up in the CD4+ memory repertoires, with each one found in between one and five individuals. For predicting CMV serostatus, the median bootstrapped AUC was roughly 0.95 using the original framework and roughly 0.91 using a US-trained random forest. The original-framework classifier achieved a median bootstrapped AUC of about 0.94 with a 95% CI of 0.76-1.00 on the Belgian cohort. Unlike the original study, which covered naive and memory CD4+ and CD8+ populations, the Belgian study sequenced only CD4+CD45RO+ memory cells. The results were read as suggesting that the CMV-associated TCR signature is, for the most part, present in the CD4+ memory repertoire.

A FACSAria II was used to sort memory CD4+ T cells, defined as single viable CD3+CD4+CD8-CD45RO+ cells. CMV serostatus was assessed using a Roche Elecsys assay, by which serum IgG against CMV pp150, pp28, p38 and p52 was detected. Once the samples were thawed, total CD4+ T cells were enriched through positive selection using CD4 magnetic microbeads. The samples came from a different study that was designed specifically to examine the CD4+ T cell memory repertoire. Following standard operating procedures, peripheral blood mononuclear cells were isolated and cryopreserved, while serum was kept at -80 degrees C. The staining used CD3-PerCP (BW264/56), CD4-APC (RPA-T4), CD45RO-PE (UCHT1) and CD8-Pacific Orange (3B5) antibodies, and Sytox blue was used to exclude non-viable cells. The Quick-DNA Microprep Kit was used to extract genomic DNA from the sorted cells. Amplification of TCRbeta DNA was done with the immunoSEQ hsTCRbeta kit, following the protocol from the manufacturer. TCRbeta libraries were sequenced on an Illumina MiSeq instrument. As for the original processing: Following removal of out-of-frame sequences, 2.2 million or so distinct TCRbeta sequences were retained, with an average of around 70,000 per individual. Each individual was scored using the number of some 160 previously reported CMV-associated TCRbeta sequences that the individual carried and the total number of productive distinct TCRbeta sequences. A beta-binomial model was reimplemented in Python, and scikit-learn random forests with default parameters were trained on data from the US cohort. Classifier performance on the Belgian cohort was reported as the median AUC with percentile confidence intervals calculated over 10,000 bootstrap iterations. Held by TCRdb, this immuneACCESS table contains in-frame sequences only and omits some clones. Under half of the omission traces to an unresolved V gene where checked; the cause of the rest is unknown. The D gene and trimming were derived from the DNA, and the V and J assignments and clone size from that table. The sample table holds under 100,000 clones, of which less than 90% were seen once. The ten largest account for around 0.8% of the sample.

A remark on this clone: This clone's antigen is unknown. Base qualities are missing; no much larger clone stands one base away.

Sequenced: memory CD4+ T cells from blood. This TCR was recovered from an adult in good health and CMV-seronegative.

The nucleotides read TGTGCCACCAGCAGAGATCTCTATCAGGGAAGAACAGATACGCAGTATTTT. This gives the protein CATSRDLYQGRTDTQYF. Recombination linked TRBV15 to TRBJ2-3; TRBD1 could be the D gene, as 5 bases match. Trimming costs V 0 bases and J 3 bases, and their ends lie 16 bases apart. The CDR3 runs 17 amino acids, cysteine and phenylalanine included. This entry keeps only the CDR3 DNA: 51 bases, framed from base 1. Looking up the germline V gene (reference sequence) yields CDR1 LNHNV and CDR2 YYDKDF.